Listed below are T cell receptor beta chains from one sample, sequenced in a study of cytomegalovirus exposure and HLA in healthy donors. This table comes from immunoSEQ multiplex PCR, and its TCRdb copy is limited to in-frame clones, with some not included. The sample comprises around 90,000 clones, less than 85% of which are singletons, and around 7.4% rests with the top ten. Sequencing was performed on PBMCs. These receptor sequences come from a man aged 40-49 years in good health and CMV-seropositive. CDR3s include the opening cysteine and the closing phenylalanine or tryptophan. Each record gives: V gene, J gene, CDR3 protein.

TRBV19	TRBJ1-2	CASKGGFYGYTF
TRBV11-3	TRBJ2-1	CASSLGSSYNEQFF
TRBV18	TRBJ1-6	CASSRSPNSPLHF
TRBV11-2	TRBJ2-3	CASRPTGGADTQYF
TRBV9	TRBJ2-2	CASSVPGDTGELFF
TRBV28	TRBJ1-5	CASSFLGQGRTQPQHF
TRBV19	TRBJ2-2	CASSIPGGATGELFF
TRBV6-5	TRBJ2-3	CASSYLTSGIQDTQYF
TRBV6-6	TRBJ2-7	CASNSPSGRGYEQYF
TRBV28	TRBJ2-7	CASSGTGLGYEQYF
TRBV29-1	TRBJ1-1	CSAEVRQLNTEAFF
TRBV2	TRBJ1-1	CASSAPGTGGWEAFF
TRBV2	TRBJ1-1	CASSDLGINTEAFF
TRBV18	TRBJ1-3	CASSPETGRSGNTIYF
TRBV19	TRBJ2-7	CASSIGGGGVYEQYF
TRBV2	TRBJ2-1	CASSEAPAGGSNEQFF
TRBV2	TRBJ1-5	CASMRDYYSNQPQHF
TRBV4-1	TRBJ2-5	CASSQDPGFAETQYF
TRBV6-1	TRBJ1-2	CASSTLGFRNYGYTF
TRBV7-2	TRBJ2-7	CASSWDYAAERYF
TRBV10-1	TRBJ2-1	CASSEYTYNEQFF
TRBV7-9	TRBJ2-3	CASSWGLAGDTDTQYF
TRBV11-2	TRBJ1-2	CASSLDGQMGYTF
TRBV6-5	NA	CASSYGGSHEQYF
TRBV7-3	TRBJ1-3	CASSSGSGNTIYF
TRBV18	TRBJ1-2	CASSLATGEGYGYTF
TRBV7-9	TRBJ2-7	CASSLGSDKYVYEQYF
TRBV29-1	TRBJ1-2	CSVEGRDRSFMEGYGYTF
TRBV5-4	TRBJ2-7	CASSLMGAGGEQYF
TRBV11-3	TRBJ2-1	CASSLDGQGGNSYNEQFF
TRBV7-9	TRBJ1-2	CASSSRGRAPYGYTF
TRBV4-1	TRBJ1-1	CASSHLDRGNTEAFF
TRBV7-8	TRBJ2-7	CASSLDRGSYEQYF
TRBV19	TRBJ2-5	CASSVGKETQYF
TRBV19	TRBJ1-3	CASSRSSGNTIYF
TRBV7-2	TRBJ1-2	CASSYYRVEDGYTF
TRBV7-3	TRBJ2-6	CASSVQGGAGANVLTF